Listed below are T cell receptor beta chains from one sample, sequenced in a study of shared clonotypes between healthy human individuals. TCRdb's table, derived via immunoSEQ multiplex PCR, lists solely in-frame clones and lacks some. The sample contains around 2.5 million clones, approximately 94% of which appear only once. Sequenced input: naive CD4+ T cells from PBMCs. Receptor source: a man aged 18 to 29 in good health. Some clones in this sample may be carry-over from other donors' samples. Both conserved end residues are part of each CDR3.

J | V | CDR3
TRBJ2-5 | TRBV2 | CASLTAAPSPGQGYATQYF
TRBJ1-4 | TRBV4-1 | CASSQVLEKLFF
TRBJ1-5 | TRBV28 | CASSLPGWNQPQHF
TRBJ2-1 | TRBV7-2 | CASSLVGNEQFF
TRBJ1-5 | TRBV25-1 | CASSGETGYGNQPQHF
TRBJ1-1 | TRBV15 | CATSRDRETVNTEAFF
TRBJ2-1 | TRBV4-2 | CASSPHPSGGADHNEQFF
TRBJ1-5 | TRBV6-6 | CASSSSAMQDNQPQHF
TRBJ1-1 | TRBV7-3 | CASSYGGDTEAFF
TRBJ2-2 | TRBV29-1 | CSVKNSGTGELFF
TRBJ2-4 | TRBV9 | CASSPGLGAPAKNIQYF
TRBJ1-6 | TRBV28 | CASSPFGPLHF
TRBJ2-7 | TRBV6-1 | CASSEAAGSYEQYF
TRBJ2-1 | TRBV2 | CASTAQGSYNEQFF
TRBJ2-7 | TRBV5-6 | CASSLQLATYEQYF
TRBJ1-5 | TRBV30 | CAWSVSVNQPQHF
TRBJ1-1 | TRBV6-6 | CASSIQGHDTEAFF
TRBJ2-5 | TRBV18 | CASSPGQVETQYF
TRBJ2-1 | TRBV5-1 | CASSLSISGGWSGEQFF
TRBJ1-2 | TRBV28 | CASSSGGADYGYTF
TRBJ2-6 | TRBV27 | CASKGLAVASGANVLTF
TRBJ1-1 | TRBV2 | CASSVDGGTEAFF